This passage covers 28 T cell receptor beta chains from one sample sequenced in a study of early T cells in non-severe SARS-CoV-2 infection. TCRdb re-analysed the 5' RACE reads in MiXCR, keeping a single row per CDR3 protein. This sample has under 85,000 distinct CDR3 sequences, with less than 15% found just once. This specimen consisted of whole blood, obtained at baseline. All receptors derive from an adult who was a healthcare worker with PCR-confirmed SARS-CoV-2 infection or an uninfected control (not recorded which). The donor label of this sample is uncertain.

Ten or more counts support this clonotype. The V gene is TRBV4-1, the J gene TRBJ2-5; no firm D call. Looked up from germline, CDR1 is MGHRA and CDR2 is YSYEKL. Trimming stripped 0 bases from V and 4 bases from J, with 27 bases between. The CDR3 extends over 20 amino acids. CDR3 in amino acids: CASSQDPKSSLGRSRETQYF. The CDR3 DNA is TGCGCCAGCAGCCAAGATCCCAAGAGCTCGCTTGGGCGGTCGAGAGAGACCCAGTACTTC.

V usage is TRBV18 and J usage is TRBJ2-1, with TRBD2 as a possible D gene (6 bases). The V end lost 2 bases, the J end lost 7 bases, and 15 bases lay between the germline ends. Germline V CDR1 and CDR2: KGHSH, LQKENI. This CDR3 region has 15 residues. CDR3 in amino acids: CASSPASRERNEQFF. CDR3 bases: TGTGCCAGCTCACCAGCTTCACGGGAGAGAAATGAGCAGTTCTTC.

This clonotype was counted many times. CDR3 region: CASSVASTVTYNEQFF. As DNA, the CDR3 is TGTGCCAGCAGCGTAGCATCGACGGTGACCTACAATGAGCAGTTCTTC. The chain joins TRBV9 to TRBJ2-1; D is undetermined. V was pared by 0 bases and J by 2 bases, with 12 bases between. The CDR3 runs 16 residues. The germline V gene encodes CDR1 SGDLS and CDR2 YYNGEE.

There are many counts of this clonotype. V usage is TRBV11-2 and J usage is TRBJ2-7; D possibly corresponds to TRBD2 (6 bases). CDR1 is SGHAT and CDR2 is FQNNGV in the germline V gene. The length of the CDR3 is 16 residues. Trimming left V 8 bases short and J 1 base short, with 21 bases between. The CDR3 spells CASSPPKAGKSYEQYF. The CDR3 DNA reads as TGTGCCAGCTCCCCCCCGAAGGCGGGAAAGTCCTACGAGCAGTACTTC.

V usage is TRBV20-1 and J usage is TRBJ2-3; 9 bases match TRBD2. V lost 3 bases, J lost 1 base, and 11 bases stayed unmatched. This CDR3 has 17 residues. Germline assignment: CDR1 DFQATT and CDR2 SNEGSKA (reference sequence). In nucleotides, the CDR3 is TGCAGTGCTAGTCTCGCGGGAGGGCCTGGTGGCACAGATACGCAGTATTTT. Encoded protein: CSASLAGGPGGTDTQYF.

This clonotype was observed at least ten times. The rearrangement links TRBV20-1 to TRBJ2-5; no firm D call. Per the germline V gene, CDR1 is DFQATT and CDR2 is SNEGSKA (reference sequence). The CDR3 contains 14 residues. V was shortened by 2 bases and J by 1 base, with 11 bases between the two germline ends. CDR3 protein: CSARRVGIQETQYF. CDR3 bases: TGCAGTGCTAGAAGGGTAGGGATCCAAGAGACCCAGTACTTC.

This chain joins TRBV10-2 and TRBJ1-2, with no clear D. The germline V gene encodes CDR1 WSHSY and CDR2 SAAADI. The CDR3 runs 12 residues. The germline V and J ends were trimmed by 0 bases and 4 bases, with 3 bases remaining between them. The CDR3 bases are TGCGCCAGCAGTGAGTCGGCCTATGGCTACACCTTC. It specifies CASSESAYGYTF.

This sequence joins TRBV20-1 and TRBJ2-3; TRBD2 matches at 9 bases. V shed 7 bases, J shed 4 bases, and the junction held 6 bases outside the gene matches. Germline V gene sequence: CDR1 DFQATT, CDR2 SNEGSKA (reference sequence). The CDR3 has 13 amino acids. CDR3 sequence reads: CSVVASGADTQYF. The DNA for the CDR3 is TGCAGTGTAGTTGCTAGCGGGGCAGATACGCAGTATTTT.

This clonotype was counted a few times. The CDR3: CASSGTSGSETQYF. The CDR3 nucleotides are TGTGCCAGCAGTGGGACTAGCGGGAGTGAGACCCAGTACTTC. V gene TRBV2 combines with J gene TRBJ2-5; TRBD2 agrees at 13 bases. The germline gives CDR1 SNHLY, CDR2 FYNNEI. V dropped 4 bases and J dropped 5; count of bases not matched to a gene: 1. The CDR3 totals 14 residues. The entire variable domain, with the rest obtained from reference TRBV2 and TRBJ2-5, is as follows: EPEVTQTPSHQVTQMGQEVILRCVPISNHLYFYWYRQILGQKVEFLVSFYNNEISEKSEIFDDQFSVERPDGSNFTLKIRSTKLEDSAMYFCASSGTSGSETQYFGPGTRLLVL.

This clonotype occurred many times. The junction shows a germline mismatch at one end, possibly a read error. The chain links TRBV11-2 to TRBJ2-1; 8 bases match TRBD2. The CDR3 contains 14 residues. CDR1 is SGHAT, CDR2 FQNNGV, per germline. CDR3 DNA: TGTGCCAGCAGCTTCATCCGGGAGGGCCTGTCTATTGAATTC. Amino acid sequence: CASSFIREGLSIEF.

This clonotype was recorded many times. V usage is TRBV6-6 and J usage is TRBJ2-7, with 7 bases aligning to TRBD1. The CDR3 sequence is 15 residues long. Germline V lookup: CDR1 MNHNY, CDR2 SVGAGI (reference sequence). With 4 bases clipped from V and 3 bases from J, the junction kept 9 bases outside the gene matches. Here the CDR3 reads CASSFAQGGGYEQYF. The CDR3 DNA is TGTGCCAGCAGTTTTGCACAAGGGGGCGGCTACGAGCAGTACTTC.

The V gene is TRBV7-8, the J gene TRBJ2-3, with no clear D. The CDR3 contains 15 residues. The V gene's germline CDR1 is SGHVS and CDR2 FQNEAQ. V shed 0 bases and J shed 2 bases, with 9 bases lying between them. The CDR3 bases are TGTGCCAGCAGCTTAGCACGCCCGGACACAGATACGCAGTATTTT. This encodes CASSLARPDTDTQYF.

In its sample, this clonotype was seen a few times. The chain is built from TRBV5-5 and TRBJ1-2; maybe TRBD1 (5 bases). This CDR3 region has 15 residues. Germline CDR1 and CDR2: SGHKS and YYEKEE (reference sequence). Trimming left V 3 bases short and J 0 bases short, with 12 bases between. The DNA of the CDR3 is TGTGCCAGCAGCTCAGGGCCCCCAGCTAACTATGGCTACACCTTC. This translates into CASSSGPPANYGYTF.

This clonotype was detected only a few times. This sequence joins TRBV7-3 and TRBJ2-1; the D gene is possibly TRBD2 (6 bases). This CDR3 comprises 15 residues. Germline CDR1 reads SGHTA; CDR2 reads FQGTGA. V lost 5 bases, J lost 4 bases, and 15 bases lay in between. The CDR3 sequence: CASSGTHSPYNEQFF. The CDR3 bases are TGTGCCAGCAGCGGGACTCATTCCCCATACAATGAGCAGTTCTTC.

Remarks on this clonotype: A read error may account for a junction end that differs from germline. The chain employs TRBV20-1 and TRBJ2-1, with D tentatively TRBD1 (6 bases). Germline lookup yields CDR1 DFQATT and CDR2 SNEGSKA (reference sequence). CDR3 length: 9 residues. This CDR3 is CSLDRSPLF. CDR3 DNA: TGCAGCCTCGACAGGTCACCACTCTTC.

The chain combines TRBV18 with TRBJ2-1; tentatively, D is TRBD1 (8 bases). CDR1 and CDR2 (germline): KGHSH, LQKENI. With 5 bases removed from V and 2 bases from J, the gap between germline ends came to 13 bases. CDR3 size: 15 residues. CDR3 region: CASSEQGGTYNEQFF. For the CDR3, the DNA is TGTGCCAGCTCAGAACAGGGGGGGACCTACAATGAGCAGTTCTTC.

This clonotype was detected ten times or more. The rearrangement uses TRBV20-1 and TRBJ2-5, with D perhaps TRBD1 (6 bases). Trimming took 2 bases from V and 5 from J, leaving 15 bases between them. CDR3 length: 14 amino acids. From germline, CDR1 is DFQATT and CDR2 SNEGSKA (reference sequence). CDR3 in amino acids: CSARQDSPVETQYF. Written as DNA, the CDR3 is TGCAGTGCTAGACAGGACAGTCCTGTGGAGACCCAGTACTTC.

The rearrangement links TRBV27 to TRBJ1-2, with 7 bases aligning to TRBD1. CDR3 length equals 14 residues. Germline loops: CDR1 MNHEY, CDR2 SMNVEV (reference sequence). V gave up 2 bases and J gave up 8 bases; unmatched junction bases: 8. Written as DNA, the CDR3 is TGTGCCAGCAGTTTACATACAGGGGCGCAGGGCTACACCTTC. The encoded protein is CASSLHTGAQGYTF.

Ten or more counts support this clonotype. This chain joins TRBV27 and TRBJ2-1; D remains unclear. Trimming took 1 base from V and 5 from J, leaving 3 bases between them. Germline V gene sequence: CDR1 MNHEY, CDR2 SMNVEV (reference sequence). This CDR3 region has 12 residues. Written as DNA, the CDR3 is TGTGCCAGCAGTTTATACAACAATGAGCAGTTCTTC. It is translated as CASSLYNNEQFF.

This clonotype was counted a few times. The chain combines TRBV12-3 or TRBV12-4 with TRBJ2-2; 8 bases line up with TRBD2. V shed 5 bases, J shed 6 bases, and the junction held 5 bases outside the gene matches. CDR3 length equals 14 residues. The CDR3 nucleotides are TGTGCCAGCAGTGGACTAGCAAGTTCCGGGGAGCTGTTTTTT. Amino acid sequence: CASSGLASSGELFF.

This clonotype appeared a few times. The chain couples TRBV5-5 to TRBJ2-5; D call uncertain. CDR3 length equals 14 residues. Per germline, CDR1 SGHKS and CDR2 YYEKEE (reference sequence). Trimming removed 2 bases from V and 0 bases from J, with 8 bases in between. The CDR3 bases are TGTGCCAGCAGCTTTCATTCGTACCAAGAGACCCAGTACTTC. This gives the protein CASSFHSYQETQYF.

This clonotype occurred many times. The chain combines TRBV11-2 with TRBJ2-1; 9 bases are shared with TRBD2. J gave up 5 bases and V 1 base, and 3 bases lay outside the gene matches. Germline V gene sequence: CDR1 SGHAT, CDR2 FQNNGV. The CDR3 runs to 15 residues. CDR3 sequence reads: CASSLGSGSHNEQFF. CDR3 DNA: TGTGCCAGCAGCTTAGGTAGCGGGAGCCACAATGAGCAGTTCTTC.

The chain uses TRBV7-2 and TRBJ2-1, with 12 bases that match TRBD2. This CDR3 spans 17 amino acids. Germline lookup yields CDR1 SGHTA and CDR2 FQGNSA. With 2 bases clipped from V and 5 bases from J, the junction kept 7 bases outside the gene matches. This CDR3 is CASSLRASGRANNEQFF. The CDR3 nucleotides read TGTGCCAGCAGCTTAAGGGCTAGCGGGAGGGCCAACAATGAGCAGTTCTTC.

This clonotype was detected only a few times. The J gene is TRBJ2-1, the V gene TRBV15, with D maybe TRBD2 (5 bases). The CDR3 totals 11 residues. V gave up 8 bases and J gave up 6 bases, with 8 bases separating them. The germline V gene encodes CDR1 LNHNV and CDR2 YYDKDF (reference sequence). Written as DNA, the CDR3 is TGTGCCACCCAGAGGGTCAATGAGCAGTTCTTC. As protein: CATQRVNEQFF.

This clonotype was seen a handful of times. CDR3 residues: CASRTKEAGGEYEQYF. DNA for the CDR3: TGTGCCAGCAGAACAAAGGAAGCCGGGGGCGAGTACGAGCAGTACTTC. The chain employs TRBV21-1 and TRBJ2-7; the D call TRBD1 from the table was never checked on the DNA. TRBV21-1 is annotated as a pseudogene. The CDR3 is 16 residues long.

This clonotype was recorded many times. The V and J genes are TRBV11-2 and TRBJ2-1, with D possibly matching TRBD2 (5 bases). The CDR3 is 14 amino acids. Germline V gives CDR1 SGHAT, CDR2 FQNNGV. The ends were cut back, 0 bases at V and 9 bases at J, with 12 bases in the middle. The CDR3 DNA is TGTGCCAGCAGCTTAGATGGGGTCGGAGGTGAGCAGTTCTTC. Its protein product is CASSLDGVGGEQFF.

This clonotype occurred many times. The chain has TRBV25-1 and TRBJ1-1, with 10 bases that match TRBD1. The CDR3 has 14 residues. Germline lookup yields CDR1 MGHDK and CDR2 SYGVNS. Trimming at V came to 6 bases and at J to 10 bases, leaving 11 bases not matched to a gene. The CDR3: CASSTMTGGWGAFF. The CDR3 DNA reads as TGTGCCAGCAGCACAATGACAGGGGGCTGGGGAGCTTTCTTT.

This clonotype occurred a few times. J is TRBJ2-2 and V is TRBV7-9; D not certain. Trimming left V 8 bases short and J 2 bases short, with 9 bases between. The CDR3 is made up of 13 amino acids. In germline, CDR1 is SEHNR, CDR2 FQNEAQ (reference sequence). This CDR3 is CASGRLNTGELFF. For the CDR3, the DNA is TGTGCCAGCGGCAGATTAAACACCGGGGAGCTGTTTTTT.